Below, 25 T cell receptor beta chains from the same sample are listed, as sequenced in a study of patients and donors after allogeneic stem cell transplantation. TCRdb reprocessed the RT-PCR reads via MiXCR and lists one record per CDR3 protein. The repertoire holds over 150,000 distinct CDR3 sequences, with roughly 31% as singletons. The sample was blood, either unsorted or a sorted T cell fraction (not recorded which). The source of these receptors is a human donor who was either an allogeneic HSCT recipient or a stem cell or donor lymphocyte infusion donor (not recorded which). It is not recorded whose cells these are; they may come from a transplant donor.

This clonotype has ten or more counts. CDR3 sequence (DNA): TGTGCCAGCAGTGAGCGTTCTGGAAACACCATATATTTT. Its translation: CASSERSGNTIYF. This chain joins TRBV6-6 and TRBJ1-3; D uncertain. CDR1 is MNHNY, CDR2 SVGAGI, per germline (reference sequence). With 5 bases removed from V and 1 base from J, the gap between germline ends came to 6 bases. This CDR3 has 13 amino acids.

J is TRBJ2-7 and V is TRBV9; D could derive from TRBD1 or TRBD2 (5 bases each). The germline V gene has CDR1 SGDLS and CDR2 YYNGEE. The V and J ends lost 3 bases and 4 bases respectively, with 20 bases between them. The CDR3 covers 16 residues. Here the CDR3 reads CASSGPTGARDYEQYF. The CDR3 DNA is TGTGCCAGCAGCGGACCAACCGGGGCCAGGGATTACGAGCAGTACTTC.

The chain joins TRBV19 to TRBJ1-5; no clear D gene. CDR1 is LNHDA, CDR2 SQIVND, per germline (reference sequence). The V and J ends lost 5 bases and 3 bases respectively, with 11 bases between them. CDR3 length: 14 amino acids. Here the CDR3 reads CASSVVRDNQPQHF. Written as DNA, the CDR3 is TGTGCCAGTAGTGTGGTAAGGGACAATCAGCCCCAGCATTTT. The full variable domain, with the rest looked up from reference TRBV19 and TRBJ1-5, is DGGITQSPKYLFRKEGQNVTLSCEQNLNHDAMYWYRQDPGQGLRLIYYSQIVNDFQKGDIAEGYSVSREKKESFPLTVTSAQKNPTAFYLCASSVVRDNQPQHFGDGTRLSIL.

The CDR3 DNA sequence: TGTGCCATCAGTGTGGGAAGCAATCAGCCCCAGCATTTT. This sequence encodes CAISVGSNQPQHF. V gene TRBV10-3 combines with J gene TRBJ1-5; D call uncertain. V lost 4 bases and J lost 1, with 5 bases in between. The CDR3 is 13 residues long. In germline, CDR1 is ENHRY, CDR2 SYGVKD.

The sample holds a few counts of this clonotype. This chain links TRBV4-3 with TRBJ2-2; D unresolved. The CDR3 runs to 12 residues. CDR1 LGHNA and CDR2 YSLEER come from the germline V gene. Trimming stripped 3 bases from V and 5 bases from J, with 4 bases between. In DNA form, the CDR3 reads TGCGCCAGCAGCCATCCTACCGGGGAGCTGTTTTTT. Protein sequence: CASSHPTGELFF.

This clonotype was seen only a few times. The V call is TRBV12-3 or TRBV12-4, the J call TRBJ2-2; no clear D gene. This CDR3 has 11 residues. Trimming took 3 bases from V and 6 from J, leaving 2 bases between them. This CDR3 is CASSFSGELFF. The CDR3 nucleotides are TGTGCCAGCAGTTTCTCCGGGGAGCTGTTTTTT.

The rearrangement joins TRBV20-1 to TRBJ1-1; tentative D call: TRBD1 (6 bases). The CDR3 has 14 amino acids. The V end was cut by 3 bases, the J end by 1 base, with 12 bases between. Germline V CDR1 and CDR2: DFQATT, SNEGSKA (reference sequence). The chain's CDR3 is CSARMGAPNTEAFF. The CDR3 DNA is TGCAGTGCTAGGATGGGGGCGCCGAACACTGAAGCTTTCTTT.

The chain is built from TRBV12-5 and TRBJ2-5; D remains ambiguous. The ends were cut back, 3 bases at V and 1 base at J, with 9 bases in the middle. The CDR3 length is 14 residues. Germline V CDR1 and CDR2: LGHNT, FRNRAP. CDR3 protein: CASGFGRFQETQYF. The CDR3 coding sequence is TGTGCTAGTGGTTTCGGCCGCTTCCAAGAGACCCAGTACTTC.

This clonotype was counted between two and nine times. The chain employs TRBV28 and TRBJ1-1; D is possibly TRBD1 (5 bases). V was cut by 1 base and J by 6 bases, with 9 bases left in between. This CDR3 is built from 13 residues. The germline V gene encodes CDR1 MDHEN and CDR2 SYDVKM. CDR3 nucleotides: TGTGCCAGCAGTTTATCCCTGGGGGCTGAAGCTTTCTTT. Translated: CASSLSLGAEAFF.

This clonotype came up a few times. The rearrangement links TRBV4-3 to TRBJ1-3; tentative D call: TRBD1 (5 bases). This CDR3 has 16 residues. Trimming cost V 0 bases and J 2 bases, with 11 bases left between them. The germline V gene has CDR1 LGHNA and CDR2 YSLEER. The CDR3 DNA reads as TGCGCCAGCAGCCAAGATTCCCAGGGAACTGGAAACACCATATATTTT. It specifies CASSQDSQGTGNTIYF.

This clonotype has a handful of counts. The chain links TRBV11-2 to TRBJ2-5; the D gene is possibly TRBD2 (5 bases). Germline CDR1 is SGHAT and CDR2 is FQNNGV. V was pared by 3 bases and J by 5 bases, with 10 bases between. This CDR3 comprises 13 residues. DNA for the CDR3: TGTGCCAGCAGCTTCGGGGTCAGGGAGACCCAGTACTTC. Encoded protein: CASSFGVRETQYF.

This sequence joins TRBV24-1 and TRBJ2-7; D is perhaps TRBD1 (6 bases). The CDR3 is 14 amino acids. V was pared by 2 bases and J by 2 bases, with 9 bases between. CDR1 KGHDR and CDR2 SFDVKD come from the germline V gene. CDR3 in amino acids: CATSDSGQTYEQYF. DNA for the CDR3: TGTGCCACCAGTGATTCGGGACAAACCTACGAGCAGTACTTC.

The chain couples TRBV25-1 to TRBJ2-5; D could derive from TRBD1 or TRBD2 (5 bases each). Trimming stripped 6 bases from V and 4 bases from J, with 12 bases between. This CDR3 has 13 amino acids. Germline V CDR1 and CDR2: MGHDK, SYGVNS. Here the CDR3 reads CASRAGTGETQYF. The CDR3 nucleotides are TGTGCCAGCAGGGCAGGGACGGGAGAGACCCAGTACTTC.

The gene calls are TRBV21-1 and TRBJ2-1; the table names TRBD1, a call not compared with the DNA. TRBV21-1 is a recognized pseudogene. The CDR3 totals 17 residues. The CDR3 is CASSKAAGQGLYNEQFF. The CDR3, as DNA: TGTGCCAGCAGCAAAGCTGCGGGACAGGGCCTCTACAATGAGCAGTTCTTC.

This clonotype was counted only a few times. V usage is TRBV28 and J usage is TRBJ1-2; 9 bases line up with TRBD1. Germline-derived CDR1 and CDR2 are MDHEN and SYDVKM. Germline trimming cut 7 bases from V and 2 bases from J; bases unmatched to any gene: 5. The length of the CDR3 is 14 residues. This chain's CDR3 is CASTSGQGNYGYTF. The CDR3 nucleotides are TGTGCCAGCACCTCCGGACAGGGGAACTATGGCTACACCTTC.

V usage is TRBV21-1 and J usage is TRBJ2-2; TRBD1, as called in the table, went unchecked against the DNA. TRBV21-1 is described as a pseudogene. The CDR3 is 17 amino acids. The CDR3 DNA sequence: TGTGCCAGCAGCAAAGCGAAACAGGGGGGTAACACCGGGGAGCTGTTTTTT. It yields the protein CASSKAKQGGNTGELFF.

CDR3 sequence (DNA): TGTGCCATCGGAGAGACAGGGGATTCACCCCTCCACTTT. It codes for CAIGETGDSPLHF. The V call is TRBV10-3, the J call TRBJ1-6; the match to TRBD1 covers 8 bases. V gave up 8 bases and J gave up 8 bases; unmatched junction bases: 5. The length of the CDR3 is 13 residues. CDR1 ENHRY and CDR2 SYGVKD come from the germline V gene.

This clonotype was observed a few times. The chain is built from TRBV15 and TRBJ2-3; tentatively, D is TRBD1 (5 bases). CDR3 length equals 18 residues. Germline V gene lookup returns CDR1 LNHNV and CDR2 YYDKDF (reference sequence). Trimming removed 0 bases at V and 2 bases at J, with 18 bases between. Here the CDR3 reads CATSRDVGAGFFTDTQYF. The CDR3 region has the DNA TGTGCCACCAGCAGAGATGTAGGGGCAGGTTTTTTCACAGATACGCAGTATTTT. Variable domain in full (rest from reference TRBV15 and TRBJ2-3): DAMVIQNPRYQVTQFGKPVTLSCSQTLNHNVMYWYQQKSSQAPKLLFHYYDKDFNNEADTPDNFQSRRPNTSFCFLDIRSPGLGDTAMYLCATSRDVGAGFFTDTQYFGPGTRLTVL.

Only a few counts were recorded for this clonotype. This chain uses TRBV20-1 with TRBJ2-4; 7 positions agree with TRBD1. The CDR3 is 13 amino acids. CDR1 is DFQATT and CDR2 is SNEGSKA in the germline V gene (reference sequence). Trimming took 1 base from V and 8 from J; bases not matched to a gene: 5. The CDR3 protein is CSARVQGQYIQYF. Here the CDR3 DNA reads TGCAGTGCTAGAGTTCAGGGACAGTACATTCAGTACTTC.

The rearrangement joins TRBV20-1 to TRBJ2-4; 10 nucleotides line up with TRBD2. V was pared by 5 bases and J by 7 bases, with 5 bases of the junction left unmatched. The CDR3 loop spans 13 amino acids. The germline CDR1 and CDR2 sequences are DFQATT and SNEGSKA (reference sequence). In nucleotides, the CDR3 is TGCAGTGCTCAGCAGCGGGAGGGGAACATTCAGTACTTC. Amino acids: CSAQQREGNIQYF.

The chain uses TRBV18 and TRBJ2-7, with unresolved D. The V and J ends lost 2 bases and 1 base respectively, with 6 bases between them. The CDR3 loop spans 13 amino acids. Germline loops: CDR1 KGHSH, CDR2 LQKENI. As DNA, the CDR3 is TGTGCCAGCTCACCAACGGCTTCCTACGAGCAGTACTTC. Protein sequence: CASSPTASYEQYF.

DNA of the CDR3: TGTGCCAGCAGTTCCTCGGACAACCCGACCCTCTATGGCTACACCTTC. Amino acids: CASSSSDNPTLYGYTF. The chain links TRBV12-3 or TRBV12-4 to TRBJ1-2; D perhaps matches TRBD1 (5 bases). The CDR3 extends over 16 amino acids. With 4 bases removed from V and 4 bases from J, the gap between germline ends came to 19 bases.

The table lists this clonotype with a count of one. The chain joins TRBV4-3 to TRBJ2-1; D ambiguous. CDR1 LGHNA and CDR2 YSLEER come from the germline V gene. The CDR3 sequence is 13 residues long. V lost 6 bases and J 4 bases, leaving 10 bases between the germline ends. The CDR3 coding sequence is TGCGCCAGCAGACCGGGCAGGTACAATGAGCAGTTCTTC. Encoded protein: CASRPGRYNEQFF.

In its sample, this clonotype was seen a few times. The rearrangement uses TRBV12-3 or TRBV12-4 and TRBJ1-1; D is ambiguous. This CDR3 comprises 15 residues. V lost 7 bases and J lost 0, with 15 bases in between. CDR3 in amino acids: CASTYGRTLNTEAFF. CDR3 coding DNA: TGTGCCAGCACCTACGGACGGACGCTGAACACTGAAGCTTTCTTT.

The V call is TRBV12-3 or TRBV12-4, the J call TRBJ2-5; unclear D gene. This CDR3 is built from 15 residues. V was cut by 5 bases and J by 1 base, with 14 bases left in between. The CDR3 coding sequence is TGTGCCAGCAGTCCCAGAGCGATTTTCCAAGAGACCCAGTACTTC. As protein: CASSPRAIFQETQYF.